This T cell receptor (beta chain) was captured in a study of blood T cell repertoires in COVID-19. Using immunoSEQ multiplex PCR, the repertoire was profiled, and TCRdb retains in-frame clones only, with some absent. In the table there are 150,000 to 200,000 clones, around four fifths of which are singletons. CDR1 SGHNT and CDR2 YYREEE come from the germline V gene (reference sequence). The CDR3 is made up of 17 amino acids. The ends were cut back, 0 bases at V and 1 base at J, with 15 bases in the middle. The receptor was isolated from an elderly woman with active or convalescent COVID-19. J is TRBJ2-3 and V is TRBV5-4, with a tentative D call TRBD1 (6 bases). The sample was peripheral blood. CDR3 in DNA: TGTGCCAGCAGCTTGGGGGGGCGGAGGCCCGGCACAGATACGCAGTATTTT. Its translation is CASSLGGRRPGTDTQYF. The entire variable domain, with the rest obtained from reference TRBV5-4 and TRBJ2-3, is as follows: ETGVTQSPTHLIKTRGQQVTLRCSSQSGHNTVSWYQQALGQGPQFIFQYYREEENGRGNFPPRFSGLQFPNYSSELNVNALELDDSALYLCASSLGGRRPGTDTQYFGPGTRLTVL.